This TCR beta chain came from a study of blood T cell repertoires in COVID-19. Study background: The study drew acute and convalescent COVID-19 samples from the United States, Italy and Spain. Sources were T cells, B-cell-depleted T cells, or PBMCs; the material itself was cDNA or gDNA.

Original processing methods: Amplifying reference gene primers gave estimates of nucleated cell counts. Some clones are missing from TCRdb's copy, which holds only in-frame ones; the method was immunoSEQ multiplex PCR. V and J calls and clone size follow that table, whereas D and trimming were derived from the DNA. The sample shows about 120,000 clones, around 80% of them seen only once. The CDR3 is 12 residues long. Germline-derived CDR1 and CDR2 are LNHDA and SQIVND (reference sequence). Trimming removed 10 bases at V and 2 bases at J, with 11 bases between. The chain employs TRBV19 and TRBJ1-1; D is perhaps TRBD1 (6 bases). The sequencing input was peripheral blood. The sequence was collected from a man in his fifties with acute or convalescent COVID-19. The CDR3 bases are TGTGCCACCTCACAGGGAAACACTGAAGCTTTCTTT. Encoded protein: CATSQGNTEAFF.